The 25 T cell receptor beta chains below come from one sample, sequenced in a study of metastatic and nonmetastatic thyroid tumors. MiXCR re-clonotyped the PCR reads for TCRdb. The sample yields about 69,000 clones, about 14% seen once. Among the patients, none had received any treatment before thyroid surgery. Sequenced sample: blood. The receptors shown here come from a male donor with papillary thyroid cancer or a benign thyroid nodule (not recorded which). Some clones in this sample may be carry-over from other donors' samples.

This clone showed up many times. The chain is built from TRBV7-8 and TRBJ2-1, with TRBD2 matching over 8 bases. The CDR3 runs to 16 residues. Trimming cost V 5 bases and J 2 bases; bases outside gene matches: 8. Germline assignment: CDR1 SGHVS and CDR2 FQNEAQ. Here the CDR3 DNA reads TGTGCCAGCAGCATGACTAGCGCTAGTACCTACAATGAGCAGTTCTTC. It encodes CASSMTSASTYNEQFF. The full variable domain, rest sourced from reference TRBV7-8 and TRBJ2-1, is GAGVSQSPRYKVAKRGQDVALRCDPISGHVSLFWYQQALGQGPEFLTYFQNEAQLDKSGLPSDRFFAERPEGSVSTLKIQRTQQEDSAVYLCASSMTSASTYNEQFFGPGTRLTVL.

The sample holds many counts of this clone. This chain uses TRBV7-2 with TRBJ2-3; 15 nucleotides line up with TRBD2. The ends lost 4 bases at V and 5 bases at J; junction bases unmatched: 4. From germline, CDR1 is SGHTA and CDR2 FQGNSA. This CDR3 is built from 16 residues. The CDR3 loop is CASSSGLAGGQDTQYF. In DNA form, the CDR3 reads TGTGCCAGCAGCTCTGGACTAGCGGGAGGGCAAGATACGCAGTATTTT.

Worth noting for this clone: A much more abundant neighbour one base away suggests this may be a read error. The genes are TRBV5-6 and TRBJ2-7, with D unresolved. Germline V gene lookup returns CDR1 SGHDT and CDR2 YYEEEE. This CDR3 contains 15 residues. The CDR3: CASSYGPTRSYDQYF. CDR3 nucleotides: TGTGCCAGCAGCTACGGCCCGACTCGTTCCTACGATCAGTACTTC.

The chain's CDR3 is CASSLGGGESSYNEQFF. In DNA, the CDR3 is TGCGCCAGCAGCCTTGGTGGGGGCGAGAGCTCCTACAATGAGCAGTTCTTC. The rearrangement joins TRBV4-1 to TRBJ2-1; maybe TRBD1 (6 bases). Germline lookup yields CDR1 MGHRA and CDR2 YSYEKL. The CDR3 sequence is 17 residues long. V was clipped by 4 bases and J by 0 bases, with 16 bases between them.

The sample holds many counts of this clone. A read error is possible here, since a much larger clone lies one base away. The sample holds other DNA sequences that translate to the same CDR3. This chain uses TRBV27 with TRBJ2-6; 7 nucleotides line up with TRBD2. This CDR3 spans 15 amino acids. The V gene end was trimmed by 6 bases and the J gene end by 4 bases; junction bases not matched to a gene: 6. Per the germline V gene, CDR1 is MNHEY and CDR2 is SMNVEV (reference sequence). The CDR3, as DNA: TGTGCCAGCAGGGACGGGGGGTCCGGGGCCAACGTCCTGACTTTC. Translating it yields CASRDGGSGANVLTF.

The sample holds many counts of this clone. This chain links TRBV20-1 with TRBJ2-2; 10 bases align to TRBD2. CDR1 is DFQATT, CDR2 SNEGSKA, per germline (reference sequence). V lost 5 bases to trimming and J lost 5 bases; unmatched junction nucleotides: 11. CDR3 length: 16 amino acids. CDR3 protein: CSAALTSGFSTGELFF. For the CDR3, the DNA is TGCAGTGCTGCCCTGACTAGCGGGTTTAGTACCGGGGAGCTGTTTTTT.

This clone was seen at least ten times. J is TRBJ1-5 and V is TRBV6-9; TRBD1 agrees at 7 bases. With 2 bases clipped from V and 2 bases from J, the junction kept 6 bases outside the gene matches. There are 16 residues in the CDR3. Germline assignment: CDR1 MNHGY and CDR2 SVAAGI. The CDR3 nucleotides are TGTGCCAGCAGTTATCTCTCAGGGGGTGGCAATCAGCCCCAGCATTTT. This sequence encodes CASSYLSGGGNQPQHF.

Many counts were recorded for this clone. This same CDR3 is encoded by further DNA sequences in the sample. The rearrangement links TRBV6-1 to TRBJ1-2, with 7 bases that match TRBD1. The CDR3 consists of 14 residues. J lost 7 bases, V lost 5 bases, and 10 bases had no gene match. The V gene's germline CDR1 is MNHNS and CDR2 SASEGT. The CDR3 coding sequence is TGTGCCAGCAGTAAAATGACAGGGACTGGTGGCTACACCTTC. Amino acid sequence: CASSKMTGTGGYTF.

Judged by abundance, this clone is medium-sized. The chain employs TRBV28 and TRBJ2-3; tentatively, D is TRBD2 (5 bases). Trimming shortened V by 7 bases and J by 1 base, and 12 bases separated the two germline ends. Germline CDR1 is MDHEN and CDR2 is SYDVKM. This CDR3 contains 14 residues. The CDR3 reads CASTGGQGTDTQYF. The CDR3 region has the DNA TGTGCCAGCACAGGAGGTCAGGGCACAGATACGCAGTATTTT.

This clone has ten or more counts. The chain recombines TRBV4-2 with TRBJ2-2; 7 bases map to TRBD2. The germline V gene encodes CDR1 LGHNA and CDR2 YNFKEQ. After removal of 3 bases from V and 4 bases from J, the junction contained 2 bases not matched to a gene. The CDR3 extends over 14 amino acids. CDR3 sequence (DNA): TGTGCCAGCAGCCAGGGACTAACCACCGGGGAGCTGTTTTTT. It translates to CASSQGLTTGELFF.

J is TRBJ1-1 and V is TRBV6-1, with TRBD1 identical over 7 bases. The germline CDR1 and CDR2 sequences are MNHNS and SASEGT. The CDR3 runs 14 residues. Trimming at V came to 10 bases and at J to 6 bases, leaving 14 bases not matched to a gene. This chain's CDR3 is CAITVGGGLAEAFF. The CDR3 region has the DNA TGTGCCATCACGGTGGGAGGGGGCCTCGCTGAAGCTTTCTTT.

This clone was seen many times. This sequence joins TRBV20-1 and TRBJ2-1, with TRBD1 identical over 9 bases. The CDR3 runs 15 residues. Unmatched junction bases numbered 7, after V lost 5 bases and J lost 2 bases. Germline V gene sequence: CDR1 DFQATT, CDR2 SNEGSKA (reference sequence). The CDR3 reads CSASPGQGAYNEQFF. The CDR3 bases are TGCAGTGCTTCGCCGGGACAGGGCGCCTACAATGAGCAGTTCTTC.

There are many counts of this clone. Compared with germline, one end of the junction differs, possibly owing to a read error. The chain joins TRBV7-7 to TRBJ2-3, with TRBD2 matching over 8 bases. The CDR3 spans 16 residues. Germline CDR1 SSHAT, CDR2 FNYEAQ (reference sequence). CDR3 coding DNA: TGTGCTAGCAGCTTGCCCCCAGCGGGAGAAACAGATACGCAGTATTTT. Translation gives CASSLPPAGETDTQYF.

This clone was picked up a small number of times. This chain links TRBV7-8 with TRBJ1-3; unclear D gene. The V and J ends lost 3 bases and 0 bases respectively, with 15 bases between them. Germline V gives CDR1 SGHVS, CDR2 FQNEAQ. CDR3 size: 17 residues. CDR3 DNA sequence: TGTGCCAGCAGCTTCCAGGCGGCCTGGAGCTCTGGAAACACCATATATTTT. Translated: CASSFQAAWSSGNTIYF.

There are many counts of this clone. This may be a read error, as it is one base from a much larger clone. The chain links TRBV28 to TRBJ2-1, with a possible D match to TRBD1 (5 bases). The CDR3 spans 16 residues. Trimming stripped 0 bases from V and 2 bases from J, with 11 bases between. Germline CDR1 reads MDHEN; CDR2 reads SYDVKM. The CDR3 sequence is CASSLWGRAAYNEQFF. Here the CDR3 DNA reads TGTGCCAGCAGTTTATGGGGCAGGGCAGCCTACAATGAGCAGTTCTTC. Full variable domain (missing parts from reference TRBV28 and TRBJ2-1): DVKVTQSSRYLVKRTGEKVFLECVQDMDHENMFWYRQDPGLGLRLIYFSYDVKMKEKGDIPEGYSVSREKKERFSLILESASTNQTSMYLCASSLWGRAAYNEQFFGPGTRLTVL.

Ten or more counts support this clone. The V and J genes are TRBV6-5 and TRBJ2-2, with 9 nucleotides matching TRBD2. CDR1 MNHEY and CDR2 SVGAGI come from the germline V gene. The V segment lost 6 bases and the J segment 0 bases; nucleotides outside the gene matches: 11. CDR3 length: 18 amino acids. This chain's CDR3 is CASSHGASGITNTGELFF. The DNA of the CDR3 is TGTGCCAGCAGCCACGGGGCTAGCGGGATAACGAACACCGGGGAGCTGTTTTTT.

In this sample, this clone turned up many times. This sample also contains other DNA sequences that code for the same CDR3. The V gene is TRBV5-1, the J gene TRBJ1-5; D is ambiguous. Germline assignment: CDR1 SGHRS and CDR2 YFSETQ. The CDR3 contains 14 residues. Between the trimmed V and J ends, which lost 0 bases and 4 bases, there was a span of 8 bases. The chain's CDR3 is CASSLDPMNQPQHF. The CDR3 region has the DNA TGCGCCAGCAGCTTGGACCCCATGAATCAGCCCCAGCATTTT. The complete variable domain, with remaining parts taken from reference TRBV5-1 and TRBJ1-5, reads KAGVTQTPRYLIKTRGQQVTLSCSPISGHRSVSWYQQTPGQGLQFLFEYFSETQRNKGNFPGRFSGRQFSNSRSEMNVSTLELGDSALYLCASSLDPMNQPQHFGDGTRLSIL.

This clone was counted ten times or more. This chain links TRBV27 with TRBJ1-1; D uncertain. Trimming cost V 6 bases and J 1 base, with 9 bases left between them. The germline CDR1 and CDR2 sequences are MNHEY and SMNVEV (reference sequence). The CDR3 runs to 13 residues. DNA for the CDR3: TGTGCCAGCAGCCTCGCAGGGAACACTGAAGCTTTCTTT. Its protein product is CASSLAGNTEAFF.

The CDR3 DNA sequence: TGCAGTTCTATCATCCCAGGGACAGTGTATTCACCCCTCCACTTT. Protein: CSSIIPGTVYSPLHF. This chain uses TRBV20-1 with TRBJ1-6, with TRBD1 matching over 7 bases. Germline CDR1 is DFQATT and CDR2 is SNEGSKA (reference sequence). V dropped 8 bases and J dropped 8; count of bases not matched to a gene: 15. The CDR3 loop spans 15 amino acids.

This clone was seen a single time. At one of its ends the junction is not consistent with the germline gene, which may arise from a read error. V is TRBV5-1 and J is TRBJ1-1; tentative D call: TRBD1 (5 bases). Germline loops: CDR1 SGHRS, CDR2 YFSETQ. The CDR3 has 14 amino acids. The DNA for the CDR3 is TGCGCCAACAGCTTAGGACAAGTCGACACTGAAGCTTTCTTT. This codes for CANSLGQVDTEAFF. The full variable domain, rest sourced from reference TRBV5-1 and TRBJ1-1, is KAGVTQTPRYLIKTRGQQVTLSCSPISGHRSVSWYQQTPGQGLQFLFEYFSETQRNKGNFPGRFSGRQFSNSRSEMNVSTLELGDSALYLCANSLGQVDTEAFFGQGTRLTVV.

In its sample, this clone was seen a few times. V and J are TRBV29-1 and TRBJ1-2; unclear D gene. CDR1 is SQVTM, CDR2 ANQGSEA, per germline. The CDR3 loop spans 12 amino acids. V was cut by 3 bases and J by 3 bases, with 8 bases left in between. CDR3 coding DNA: TGCAGCGTTGAGGGGAGACACTATGGCTACACCTTC. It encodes CSVEGRHYGYTF.

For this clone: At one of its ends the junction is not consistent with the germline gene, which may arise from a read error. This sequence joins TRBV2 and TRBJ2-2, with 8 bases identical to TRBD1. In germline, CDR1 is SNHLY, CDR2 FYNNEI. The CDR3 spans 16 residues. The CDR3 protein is CASSDDRGLDTGELFF. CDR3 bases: TGCGCCAGCAGTGATGACAGGGGACTGGACACCGGGGAGCTGTTTTTT.

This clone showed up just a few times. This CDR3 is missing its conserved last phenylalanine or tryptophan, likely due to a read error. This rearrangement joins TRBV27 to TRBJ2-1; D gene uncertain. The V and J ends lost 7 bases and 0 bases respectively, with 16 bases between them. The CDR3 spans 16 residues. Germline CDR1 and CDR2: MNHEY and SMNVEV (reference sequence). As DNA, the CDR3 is TGTGCCAGCATTACAATCGGAGCCAGCTCCTACAATGAGCAGTTCCTC. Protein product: CASITIGASSYNEQFL.

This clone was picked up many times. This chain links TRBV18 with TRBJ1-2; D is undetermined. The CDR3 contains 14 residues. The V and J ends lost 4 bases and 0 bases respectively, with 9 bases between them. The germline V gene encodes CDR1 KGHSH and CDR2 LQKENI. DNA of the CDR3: TGTGCCAGCTCACGCGGACGGACTAACTATGGCTACACCTTC. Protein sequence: CASSRGRTNYGYTF.

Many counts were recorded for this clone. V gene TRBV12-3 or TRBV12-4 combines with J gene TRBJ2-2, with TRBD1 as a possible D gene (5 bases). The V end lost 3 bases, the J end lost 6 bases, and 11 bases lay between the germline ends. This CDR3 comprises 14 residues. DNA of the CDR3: TGTGCCAGCAGTTTTACACAGGCGGCCGGGGAGCTGTTTTTT. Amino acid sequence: CASSFTQAAGELFF.